These T cell receptor beta chains were read from a single sample in a study of T cells in Graves' hyperthyroidism and ophthalmopathy. TCRdb re-analysed the multiplex PCR reads in MiXCR, keeping a single row per CDR3 protein. The sample consists of a few hundred thousand distinct CDR3 sequences, around 18% of them appearing once. Sequenced: blood. The receptors come from a woman aged 40 to 49 with Graves' ophthalmopathy. CDR3s include the opening cysteine and the closing phenylalanine or tryptophan. The order of the fields is J gene, CDR3 length, clone size, V gene, D gene, CDR3 DNA, CDR3 protein. D genes are given only for firm matches. Expanded clones get a size class; other rows say once, few or many, or leave the size out.

TRBJ2-2	12	many	TRBV7-8	.	TGTGCCAGCAGCTTTGTCGGCGGGGAGCTGTTTTTT	CASSFVGGELFF
TRBJ2-7	14	.	TRBV28	TRBD1	TGTGCCAGCAGTTTACCCGAACGGGACAGCGAGCAGTACTTC	CASSLPERDSEQYF
TRBJ1-1	18	.	TRBV11-1	.	TGTGCCAGCAGCTTAGCCGGAGTCCCGGGGCAGATGAACACTGAAGCTTTCTTT	CASSLAGVPGQMNTEAFF
TRBJ1-1	14	many	TRBV6-2/TRBV6-3	.	TGTGCCAGCAGTTACAGGGGCCCGAACACTGAAGCTTTCTTT	CASSYRGPNTEAFF
TRBJ2-7	14	many	TRBV5-1	.	TGCGCCAGCAGCTTGGGCCCGAGCTCCTACGAGCAGTACTTC	CASSLGPSSYEQYF
TRBJ2-7	15	many	TRBV27	TRBD2	TGTGCCAGCAGTTCGCTCGGACTAGAGGCCTACGAGCAGTACTTC	CASSSLGLEAYEQYF
TRBJ2-5	13	.	TRBV20-1	.	TGCAGTGCTAGTGGGGGGTACCAAGAGACCCAGTACTTC	CSASGGYQETQYF
TRBJ1-2	15	.	TRBV27	.	TGTGCCAGCAGCCCGAGGACAGCCCCTGGCTATGGCTACACCTTC	CASSPRTAPGYGYTF
TRBJ2-5	16	.	TRBV28	TRBD2	TGTGCCACACTTAAAGGACTAGCGGGAGGGAGAGAGACCCAGTACTTC	CATLKGLAGGRETQYF
TRBJ2-5	14	once	TRBV12-3/TRBV12-4	TRBD1	TGTGCCAGCACTAGGGACAGGGCGAGGGAGACCCAGTACTTC	CASTRDRARETQYF
TRBJ1-5	17	many	TRBV4-1	.	TGCGCCAGCAGCCAAGTCGCAGCGGGGGGGGACAATCAGCCCCAGCATTTT	CASSQVAAGGDNQPQHF
TRBJ2-7	14	many	TRBV28	.	TGTGCCAGCAGTTCCCCACCGGGGACGTACGAGCAGTACTTC	CASSSPPGTYEQYF
TRBJ2-7	15	many	TRBV20-1	TRBD2	TGCAGTGCTAGTCGCCTAGCGGGACACCCCTACGAGCAGTACTTC	CSASRLAGHPYEQYF
TRBJ2-5	15	many	TRBV7-8	.	TGTGCCAGCAGCCCTATCGGGGGGCGGGGAGAGACCCAGTACTTC	CASSPIGGRGETQYF
TRBJ2-2	12	many	TRBV6-1	.	TGTGCCAGCAGCAAGACAGTGGGGGAGCTGTTTTTT	CASSKTVGELFF
TRBJ1-2	14	many	TRBV5-1	.	TGCGCCAGCAGCTTGGCTCTGGGAGAGGATGGCTACACCTTC	CASSLALGEDGYTF
TRBJ2-5	16	.	TRBV27	TRBD2	TGTGCCAGCAGTCCGGGACTAGCGGGAGGATTGGAGACCCAGTACTTC	CASSPGLAGGLETQYF
TRBJ2-5	14	many	TRBV28	.	TGTGCCAGCAGTTTCCGGCATAGGTGGTTGACCCAGTACTTC	CASSFRHRWLTQYF
TRBJ2-7	16	many	TRBV28	TRBD2	TGTGCCAGCAGTCCACTAGCGGGGGGCGTTTTCTACGAGCAGTACTTC	CASSPLAGGVFYEQYF
TRBJ2-7	16	many	TRBV12-5	.	TGTGCTAGTGGTTTGGTACTCCCGGCAACGTCCTACGAGCAGTACTTC	CASGLVLPATSYEQYF